The rows below give T cell receptor beta chains drawn from one sample of a study of cytomegalovirus exposure and HLA in healthy donors. Only in-frame clones appear in the TCRdb table, and some are missing; sequencing was by immunoSEQ multiplex PCR. The top ten clones hold roughly 6% of a sample with tens of thousands of clones, 60% to 70% of them seen once. Sequences were obtained from PBMCs. Receptors originate from a woman aged 30 to 39 in good health and CMV-seronegative. The CDR3 runs from the conserved cysteine through the conserved F or W. D genes are given only for firm matches.

V | D | CDR3
TRBV7-9 | TRBD2 | CASSSLLAGGLTDTQYF
TRBV5-1 | NA | CASSLDRPNTEAFF
TRBV5-1 | TRBD2 | CASSLASPTSGGAYEQFF
TRBV4-2 | NA | CASSQDQQGGYEQYF
TRBV28 | TRBD2 | CASRSAGVSGAETQYF
TRBV19 | TRBD2 | CASSPSGFSYEQYF
TRBV29-1 | TRBD2 | CSVARGSNEQFF
TRBV5-1 | TRBD1 | CASSSGTGNGYTF
TRBV19 | TRBD1 | CASSIVQGVHEQFF
TRBV6-1 | NA | CASSEVGRANTGELFF
TRBV6-1 | NA | CASSEQRGNTEAFF
TRBV27 | TRBD1 | CASSLTGVTYEQYF
TRBV6-1 | NA | CASSESGGMKPQHF
TRBV6-5 | NA | CASSGTHSYEQYF
TRBV6-5 | TRBD1 | CASSRDSYGYTF
TRBV28 | TRBD1 | CASSPRGSGGLYEQYF
TRBV21-1 | NA | CASSKGDIYEQYF
TRBV9 | NA | CASNSGVTNEKLFF
TRBV11-3 | TRBD2 | CASRTSGSGSYEQYF
TRBV5-4 | NA | CASSSPKDNNEQFF
TRBV19 | NA | CASSALQGYQPQHF
TRBV10-3 | NA | CAIKRGRGDTGELFF
TRBV4-1 | NA | CASSQEIGRGGYTF
TRBV21-1 | NA | CATSARYRGYEQYF
TRBV5-1 | TRBD1 | CASSPRQGWGANVLTF
TRBV10-3 | TRBD1 | CAISGRGQQGLAFF
TRBV2 | TRBD1 | CASRGQVGYEQYF
TRBV6-5 | NA | CASSYTPRRDYGYTF
TRBV9 | TRBD2 | CASSVGGLEETQYF
TRBV29-1 | NA | CSVEGRTDETQYF
TRBV18 | NA | CASSPRTGGSYNSPLHF
TRBV13 | TRBD1 | CASSTNRGGTEAFF
TRBV19 | TRBD2 | CASSYGGRAHEQYF
TRBV4-3 | NA | CASSQERRSGILAKNIQYF
TRBV7-2 | TRBD2 | CASSFRTSHTDTQYF
TRBV29-1 | NA | CSVPRQGIGAGELFF
TRBV11-2 | TRBD2 | CASSGSGGYEQYF
TRBV12-5 | TRBD1 | CASGFAGDSLTIYF
TRBV7-9 | NA | CASSLSGQGRQSGYTF
TRBV7-8 | NA | CASSLGPLGSPLHF
TRBV7-9 | TRBD2 | CASSRTGEGETQYF
TRBV30 | TRBD2 | CAWTVAGTDTQYF
TRBV7-2 | NA | CASSLREQAFF
TRBV2 | NA | CASKGENYGYTF
TRBV2 | TRBD1 | CASRDDRGEQFF
TRBV4-2 | TRBD1 | CASSQDRQGARDTQYF
TRBV7-6 | TRBD1 | CASSLKTGGNYGYTF
TRBV11-3 | NA | CASSRPGGPNTGELFF
TRBV7-9 | TRBD1 | CASSFTGVPNTGELFF
TRBV6-5 | NA | CASSWGGSGYGYTF
TRBV19 | TRBD1 | CASSLSGTDLGGPQHF
TRBV27 | NA | CASSLDTTSSYEQYF
TRBV5-1 | NA | CASSFGPSGANVLTF
TRBV4-3 | TRBD2 | CASSQVLAGGTFGNEQFF
TRBV9 | NA | CASSVGGRGGNEKLFF